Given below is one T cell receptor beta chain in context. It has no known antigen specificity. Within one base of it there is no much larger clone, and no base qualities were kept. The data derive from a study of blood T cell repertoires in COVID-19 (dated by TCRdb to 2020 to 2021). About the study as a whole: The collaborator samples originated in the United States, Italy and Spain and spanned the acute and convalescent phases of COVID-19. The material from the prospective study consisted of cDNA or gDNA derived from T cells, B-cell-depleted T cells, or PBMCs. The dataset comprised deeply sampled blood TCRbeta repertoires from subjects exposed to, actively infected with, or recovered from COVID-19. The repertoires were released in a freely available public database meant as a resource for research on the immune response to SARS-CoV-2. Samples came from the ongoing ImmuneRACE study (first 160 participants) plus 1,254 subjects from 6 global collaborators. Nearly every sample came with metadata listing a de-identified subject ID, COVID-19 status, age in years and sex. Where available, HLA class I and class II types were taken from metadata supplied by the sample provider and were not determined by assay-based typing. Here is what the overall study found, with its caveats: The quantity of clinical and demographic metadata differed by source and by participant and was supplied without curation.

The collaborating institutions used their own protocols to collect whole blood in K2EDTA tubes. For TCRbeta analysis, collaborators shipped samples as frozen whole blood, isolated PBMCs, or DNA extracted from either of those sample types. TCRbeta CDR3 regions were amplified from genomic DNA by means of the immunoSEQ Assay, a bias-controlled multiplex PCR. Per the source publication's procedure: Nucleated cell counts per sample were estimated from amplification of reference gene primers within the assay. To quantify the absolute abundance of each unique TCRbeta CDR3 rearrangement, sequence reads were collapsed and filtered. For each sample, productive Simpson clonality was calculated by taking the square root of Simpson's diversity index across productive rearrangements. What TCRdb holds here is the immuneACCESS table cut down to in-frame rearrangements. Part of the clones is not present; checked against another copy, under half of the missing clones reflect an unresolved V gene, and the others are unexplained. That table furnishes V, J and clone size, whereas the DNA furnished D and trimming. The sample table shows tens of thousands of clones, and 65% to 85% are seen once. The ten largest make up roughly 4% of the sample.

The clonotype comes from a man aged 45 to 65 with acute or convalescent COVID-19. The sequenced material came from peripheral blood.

The nucleotides are TGTGCCAGCAGCTTAGGGGGAGCGGGAGTGTACGAGCAGTACTTC. It specifies CASSLGGAGVYEQYF. The V and J segments used are TRBV7-2 and TRBJ2-7, and TRBD2 aligns with 8 junction nucleotides. Based on the germline V gene, the CDR1 and CDR2 sequences are SGHTA and FQGNSA. The CDR3 starts with the cysteine, ends with the phenylalanine, and has 15 residues. Of all the DNA, just the CDR3 is kept, 45 bases in frame from base 1. Compared with germline, V lacks 1 base and J lacks 4 bases; bases without a gene match: 6.